The clone carrying this T cell receptor (beta chain) came up once. Source study methods: Nucleated cell number was recorded as an estimate derived from reference gene primer amplification. Assay: immunoSEQ multiplex PCR; the TCRdb copy retains only in-frame clones and omits some. D and trimming come from the DNA, and the V and J calls and clone size come from that table. The profile covers 100,000 or so clones, with more than 85% appearing a single time and roughly 2.1% taken by the ten largest. This sample was included in a study of blood T cell repertoires in COVID-19. Study in general: COVID-19 samples collected from the United States, Italy and Spain covered acute and convalescent phases. In each case, the material was cDNA or gDNA derived from T cells, B-cell-depleted T cells, or PBMCs.

The J segment lost 0 bases and the V segment lost 4 bases, leaving 2 bases of the junction unmatched. The CDR3 runs 15 residues. Germline V gene data show CDR1 as KGHSH and CDR2 as LQKENI. The clonotype was recovered from a man aged 45 to 65 with active COVID-19. The chain carries TRBV18 and TRBJ2-1; TRBD2 matches 8 bases. The sequencing sample was made of peripheral blood. CDR3 DNA: TGTGCCAGCTCACTTAGCGGGATCTCCTACAATGAGCAGTTCTTC. Its translation is CASSLSGISYNEQFF.